These 15 T cell receptor beta chains were all obtained from the same sample, sequenced in a study of response to subunit inactivated influenza vaccine. Each CDR3 protein gets one entry after TCRdb re-called the RT-PCR reads with MiXCR. The table lists approximately 170,000 distinct CDR3 sequences, around an eighth of them singletons, with roughly 26% in the top ten. This material consisted of CD8+ T cells sorted from PBMCs, taken 5 to 6 days after vaccination. Receptors originate from a man in his forties or fifties who received an inactivated influenza vaccine.

This clonotype turned up a few times. The CDR3 region has the DNA TGTGCCAGCAGTTTGGCCGGGGCCCCCGACGAGCAGTACTTC. Residues: CASSLAGAPDEQYF. The gene calls are TRBV28 and TRBJ2-7; D assignment may be TRBD1 or TRBD2 (5 bases each). The CDR3 has 14 residues. V lost 3 bases and J 5 bases, leaving 14 bases between the germline ends. CDR1 and CDR2 from the germline V gene are MDHEN and SYDVKM.

The V call is TRBV10-3, the J call TRBJ2-7; 12 bases agree with TRBD2. The CDR3 has 16 amino acids. V shed 2 bases, J shed 2 bases, and the junction held 4 bases outside the gene matches. CDR1 ENHRY and CDR2 SYGVKD come from the germline V gene. The CDR3 nucleotides read TGTGCCATCAGTGAGGGGGCTAGCGGGGGGGCCTACGAGCAGTACTTC. It translates to CAISEGASGGAYEQYF.

The chain joins TRBV7-6 to TRBJ2-1, with 9 bases that match TRBD1. This CDR3 comprises 16 residues. In germline, CDR1 is SGHVS, CDR2 FNYEAQ. J gave up 8 bases and V 1 base, and 9 bases lay outside the gene matches. The CDR3 protein is CASSLGPGTGMDEQFF. The CDR3 DNA is TGTGCCAGCAGCTTAGGGCCCGGGACAGGGATGGATGAGCAGTTCTTC.

Regarding this clonotype: Its ends do not fully match the called genes, so a read error is possible. The chain joins TRBV2 to TRBJ2-7; 7 bases line up with TRBD1. Germline loops: CDR1 SNHLY, CDR2 FYNNEI. The CDR3 sequence is 14 residues long. The CDR3: CASREDRATYEQYF. CDR3 nucleotides: TGTGCCAGCAGAGAAGACAGGGCCACCTACGAGCAGTACTTC.

As DNA, the CDR3 is TGCGCCAGCAGCCAAGAATGGGACAGAAACCACGAGCAGTACTTC. Translation: CASSQEWDRNHEQYF. The chain uses TRBV4-3 and TRBJ2-7; 7 nucleotides align to TRBD1. The junction had 7 bases not matched to a gene; V was cut back by 0 bases and J by 5 bases. Germline V gene lookup returns CDR1 LGHNA and CDR2 YSLEER. CDR3 length: 15 amino acids.

The J gene is TRBJ2-7, the V gene TRBV7-6; 9 bases fit TRBD1. This CDR3 has 16 amino acids. The V gene's germline CDR1 is SGHVS and CDR2 FNYEAQ. V lost 0 bases and J lost 1; bases outside the gene matches: 4. Here the CDR3 reads CASSLATGGGSYEQYF. Written as DNA, the CDR3 is TGTGCCAGCAGCTTAGCCACAGGGGGCGGATCCTACGAGCAGTACTTC.

V is TRBV9 and J is TRBJ2-2, with a weak D call TRBD1 (6 bases). This CDR3 spans 18 amino acids. Per the germline V gene, CDR1 is SGDLS and CDR2 is YYNGEE. Trimming removed 0 bases at V and 2 bases at J, with 17 bases between. CDR3 DNA sequence: TGTGCCAGCAGCGTAGGGACAGCCGTAAGAACCAACACCGGGGAGCTGTTTTTT. This encodes CASSVGTAVRTNTGELFF. Supplemented by reference TRBV9 and TRBJ2-2, the full variable domain reads DSGVTQTPKHLITATGQRVTLRCSPRSGDLSVYWYQQSLDQGLQFLIQYYNGEERAKGNILERFSAQQFPDLHSELNLSSLELGDSALYFCASSVGTAVRTNTGELFFGEGSRLTVL.

This clonotype turned up a few times. This rearrangement joins TRBV4-3 to TRBJ1-2; D gene ambiguous. This CDR3 has 15 residues. The germline gives CDR1 LGHNA, CDR2 YSLEER. V lost 3 bases, J lost 0 bases, and 11 bases lay in between. The CDR3: CASSQGSGSNYGYTF. The CDR3 region has the DNA TGCGCCAGCAGCCAGGGCAGTGGATCTAACTATGGCTACACCTTC.

The table lists this clonotype with a few counts. The rearrangement uses TRBV11-1 and TRBJ1-1; D unresolved. Germline V gene lookup returns CDR1 SGHAT and CDR2 FQDESV (reference sequence). The CDR3 has 14 residues. V was pared by 5 bases and J by 1 base, with 11 bases between. The CDR3 protein is CASSPKEWNTEAFF. Written as DNA, the CDR3 is TGTGCCAGCAGCCCTAAGGAGTGGAACACTGAAGCTTTCTTT.

This clonotype was seen at least ten times. This sequence joins TRBV27 and TRBJ2-1, with 8 bases aligning to TRBD2. Per the germline V gene, CDR1 is MNHEY and CDR2 is SMNVEV (reference sequence). This CDR3 has 17 residues. V dropped 1 base and J dropped 3; count of bases not matched to a gene: 8. This chain's CDR3 is CASSLFRGGPLYNEQFF. Written as DNA, the CDR3 is TGTGCCAGCAGTTTATTTCGGGGGGGGCCTCTCTACAATGAGCAGTTCTTC.

The sample holds a few counts of this clonotype. The chain uses TRBV20-1 and TRBJ1-2, with D hard to call. The length of the CDR3 is 13 residues. The V gene's germline CDR1 is DFQATT and CDR2 SNEGSKA (reference sequence). V lost 2 bases and J lost 5, with 12 bases in between. CDR3 residues: CSARLPENYGYTF. The CDR3 DNA sequence: TGCAGTGCTAGATTGCCAGAAAATTATGGCTACACCTTC.

This clonotype appeared a few times. V usage is TRBV10-2 and J usage is TRBJ2-7; D is perhaps TRBD1 (6 bases). V lost 0 bases to trimming and J lost 6 bases, with 12 bases between them. CDR3 length: 14 amino acids. Germline CDR1 WSHSY, CDR2 SAAADI. CDR3 protein: CASSESYPGAEQYF. Written as DNA, the CDR3 is TGCGCCAGCAGTGAGTCGTACCCAGGGGCCGAGCAGTACTTC.

This clonotype was observed a handful of times. The genes are TRBV11-2 and TRBJ2-5; 8 bases fit TRBD1. After removal of 5 bases from V and 4 bases from J, the junction contained 6 bases not matched to a gene. This CDR3 region has 14 residues. In germline, CDR1 is SGHAT, CDR2 FQNNGV. The CDR3 bases are TGTGCCAGCAGCACCCAGGGGGCGCGAGAGACCCAGTACTTC. This translates into CASSTQGARETQYF.

This clonotype was observed a handful of times. The V and J genes are TRBV9 and TRBJ2-1, with 11 nucleotides matching TRBD1. Germline-derived CDR1 and CDR2 are SGDLS and YYNGEE. Trimming took 4 bases from V and 2 from J; bases not matched to a gene: 5. CDR3 length: 16 residues. The CDR3 is CASSYRTGGAYNEQFF. The CDR3 DNA follows: TGTGCCAGCAGCTACCGGACAGGGGGCGCCTACAATGAGCAGTTCTTC.

Only a few counts were recorded for this clonotype. This chain joins TRBV20-1 and TRBJ2-7, with D possibly matching TRBD2 (7 bases). Germline lookup yields CDR1 DFQATT and CDR2 SNEGSKA (reference sequence). V lost 0 bases to trimming and J lost 2 bases, with 17 bases between them. The CDR3 has 16 residues. The DNA of the CDR3 is TGCAGTGCTAGAGAGGGACCAGGGCGGGGGCCCTACGAGCAGTACTTC. Its protein product is CSAREGPGRGPYEQYF.